The 5 T cell receptor beta chains listed next were all sequenced from one sample in a study of human T cells and chemical hapten exposure. Time point of the sample: healthy volunteer bleed at 6 weeks. Extraction yielded total RNA from whole blood (unfractionated). TCRdb processed the RACE reads anew with MiXCR; each CDR3 protein has one entry. The repertoire holds 60,000 to 90,000 distinct CDR3 sequences, with roughly 7.9% as singletons. The sequenced material came from whole blood. These receptors were obtained from a female donor in good health. Some clones in this sample may be carry-over from other donors' samples.

V and J are TRBV6-2 or TRBV6-3 and TRBJ1-5, with D hard to call. The CDR3 consists of 13 residues. Per germline, CDR1 MNHEY and CDR2 SVGEGT. V was clipped by 6 bases and J by 0 bases, with 6 bases between them. CDR3 amino acids: CASRGASNQPQHF. DNA of the CDR3: TGTGCCAGCAGGGGTGCTAGCAATCAGCCCCAGCATTTT.

The rearrangement joins TRBV5-4 to TRBJ1-2; no clear D gene. In germline, CDR1 is SGHNT, CDR2 YYREEE (reference sequence). V dropped 4 bases and J dropped 0 bases, with 13 bases sitting between them. This CDR3 region has 15 residues. The CDR3 nucleotides are TGTGCCAGCAGCCGCGACGCGACTACTAACTATGGCTACACCTTC. Protein product: CASSRDATTNYGYTF. Together with reference TRBV5-4 and TRBJ1-2, the CDR3 gives the full variable domain: ETGVTQSPTHLIKTRGQQVTLRCSSQSGHNTVSWYQQALGQGPQFIFQYYREEENGRGNFPPRFSGLQFPNYSSELNVNALELDDSALYLCASSRDATTNYGYTFGSGTRLTVV.

This clonotype was observed many times. This chain connects TRBV29-1 to TRBJ2-1; D remains ambiguous. This CDR3 comprises 15 residues. The V and J ends lost 4 bases and 0 bases respectively, with 13 bases between them. Germline loops: CDR1 SQVTM, CDR2 ANQGSEA. This CDR3 is CSVVGTESSYNEQFF. In DNA form, the CDR3 reads TGCAGCGTTGTAGGTACAGAGAGCTCCTACAATGAGCAGTTCTTC.

In this sample, this clonotype turned up a few times. The chain links TRBV5-1 to TRBJ2-3; D gene uncertain. The CDR3 covers 17 residues. Germline V gives CDR1 SGHRS, CDR2 YFSETQ. The germline V and J ends were trimmed by 4 bases and 1 base, with 19 bases remaining between them. CDR3 in amino acids: CASSPGRAPRGTDTQYF. The DNA of the CDR3 is TGCGCCAGCAGCCCGGGCCGGGCCCCTCGAGGCACAGATACGCAGTATTTT. The full variable domain, completed using reference TRBV5-1 and TRBJ2-3, is KAGVTQTPRYLIKTRGQQVTLSCSPISGHRSVSWYQQTPGQGLQFLFEYFSETQRNKGNFPGRFSGRQFSNSRSEMNVSTLELGDSALYLCASSPGRAPRGTDTQYFGPGTRLTVL.

At least ten counts were recorded for this clonotype. This chain connects TRBV6-5 to TRBJ2-7; D might be TRBD1 (5 bases). CDR3 length equals 15 residues. The germline V and J ends were trimmed by 6 bases and 3 bases, with 18 bases remaining between them. CDR1 is MNHEY and CDR2 is SVGAGI in the germline V gene. This CDR3 reads CASSTPGTGDYEQYF. As DNA, the CDR3 is TGTGCCAGCAGCACCCCAGGAACAGGAGACTACGAGCAGTACTTC.